This T cell receptor (beta chain) was retrieved from a study of T cell repertoires in cytomegalovirus infection. Study information: CMV epitopes in the study were HLA-C-restricted (recently identified) and HLA-B-restricted (well studied).

TCRdb re-called the reads through MiXCR, storing one row per CDR3 protein. The table has 800,000 to 950,000 distinct CDR3 sequences, approximately 29% seen once. Comment on this clonotype: Its antigen is not identified.

The CDR3 runs 16 residues. Germline assignment: CDR1 SGHVS and CDR2 FNYEAQ. V was clipped by 5 bases and J by 0 bases, with 15 bases between them. The input for sequencing was cultured CD8+ T cells from PBMCs, taken from culture after CMV antigen stimulation. The clonotype comes from a human donor in good health (CMV status not recorded). Some clones in this sample may be carry-over from other donors' samples. This rearrangement joins TRBV7-6 to TRBJ2-3; D is ambiguous. In nucleotides, the CDR3 is TGTGCCAGCAGCCCTCCCCTCAGCGACAGCACAGATACGCAGTATTTT. Protein: CASSPPLSDSTDTQYF.